The rows below give T cell receptor beta chains drawn from one sample of a study of blood T cell repertoires in COVID-19. This table comes from immunoSEQ multiplex PCR, and its TCRdb copy is limited to in-frame clones, with some not included. This sample has 30,000 to 45,000 clones, with roughly nine tenths found just once. Sequencing was done on a sample of peripheral blood. The receptors originated from an older man with acute or convalescent COVID-19. Both conserved end residues are part of each CDR3. Each record gives: D gene, J gene, V gene, clone size, CDR3 DNA, CDR3 protein. A D gene is named only where the DNA matches it firmly. For some rows the clone size is stated as once, few or many, or as a class when expanded; others skip it.

>TRBD2|TRBJ2-1|TRBV7-2|.
TGTGCCAGCAGCTTCGCTAGCGGGAGTACTGAGCAGTTCTTC
CASSFASGSTEQFF
>TRBD1|TRBJ2-7|TRBV5-5|.
TGTGCCAGCAGCTTAGCCGGGACAGACTCCTACGAGCAGTACTTC
CASSLAGTDSYEQYF
>TRBD1|TRBJ1-5|TRBV27|.
TGTGCCAGCAGTTCGCCGGGACAGGGATTGGGTCAGCCCCAGCATTTT
CASSSPGQGLGQPQHF
>TRBD2|TRBJ2-1|TRBV5-4|.
TGTGCCAGCAGCCTTGGCGGACCTAGCGGAATGGAGGGGGAGCAGTTCTTC
CASSLGGPSGMEGEQFF
>TRBD1|TRBJ1-2|TRBV9|.
TGTGCCAGCAGCGTCGGGACAGCGGTAAACTATGGCTACACCTTC
CASSVGTAVNYGYTF
>.|TRBJ1-5|TRBV28|.
TGTGCCAGCAGTCACGGGGGTGTGGGTAGCAATCAGCCCCAGCATTTT
CASSHGGVGSNQPQHF
>TRBD1|TRBJ2-1|TRBV7-2|once
TGTGCCAGCAGCTTAGGGCGGGCTAGGGGGCACAATGAGCAGTTCTTC
CASSLGRARGHNEQFF
>TRBD1|TRBJ1-2|TRBV6-6|.
TGTGCCAGCAGTCCCGACAGGGCCTATGGCTACACCTTC
CASSPDRAYGYTF
>TRBD1|TRBJ2-5|TRBV7-6|.
TGTGCCAGCAGCCTGGGACAGATCCTTGGGGAGACCCAGTACTTC
CASSLGQILGETQYF
>.|TRBJ2-2|TRBV4-1|few
TGCGCCAGCAGCCAAGAAGGGCAGCCGGGAACCGGGGAGCTGTTTTTT
CASSQEGQPGTGELFF
>TRBD2|TRBJ2-1|TRBV7-2|.
TGTGCCAGCAGCACAAGAATTAGCGGGAGCGAGGCCAATGAGCAGTTCTTC
CASSTRISGSEANEQFF
>TRBD2|TRBJ2-1|TRBV4-2|once
TGTGCCAGCAGCCAAGAGCGGGGGGCTTATGAGCAGTTCTTC
CASSQERGAYEQFF
>TRBD1|TRBJ2-7|TRBV18|.
TGTGCCAGCTCACCGGGACAGGGCGCCTCCTACGAGCAGTACTTC
CASSPGQGASYEQYF
>TRBD1|TRBJ1-5|TRBV7-8|.
TGTGCCAGCAGCTTAGCGGGTTGGTGGAGACAGGGACATCAGCCCCAGCATTTT
CASSLAGWWRQGHQPQHF
>.|TRBJ2-1|TRBV29-1|.
TGCAGCGTTCCACGGGTGGACTACAATGAGCAGTTCTTC
CSVPRVDYNEQFF
>TRBD1|TRBJ2-7|TRBV11-2|.
TGTGCCAGCAGCTCAGAACAGGGGGGCTACGAGCAGTACTTC
CASSSEQGGYEQYF
>.|TRBJ1-4|TRBV7-9|.
TGTGCCAGCAGCGCCCGACAAGGCGAAAAACTGTTTTTT
CASSARQGEKLFF
>TRBD1|TRBJ1-5|TRBV28|large
TGTGCCAGTATAGGGGGCGCCTATAGCAATCAGCCCCAGCATTTT
CASIGGAYSNQPQHF
>TRBD1|TRBJ2-3|TRBV7-9|.
TGTGCCAGCAGCCACCGGGACAGGGCGGCAGATACGCAGTATTTT
CASSHRDRAADTQYF
>TRBD1|TRBJ1-5|TRBV12-3/TRBV12-4|once
TGTGCCAGCAGTCTGACAGGGCGGCAGCCCCAGCATTTT
CASSLTGRQPQHF
>.|TRBJ2-1|TRBV10-2|.
TGCGCCAGCAGTGAGACAGGGAAAAGCAATGAGCAGTTCTTC
CASSETGKSNEQFF
>TRBD1|TRBJ2-2|TRBV5-1|.
TGCGCCAGCAGCTTGGACCCCGGGACAGCGAACACCGGGGAGCTGTTTTTT
CASSLDPGTANTGELFF
>.|TRBJ2-1|TRBV18|.
TGTGCCAGCTCACCAACGACTAGAGACAATGAGCAGTTCTTC
CASSPTTRDNEQFF
>.|TRBJ2-1|TRBV5-6|.
TGTGCCAGCAGCTTAAGGCGGAATGAGCAGTTCTTC
CASSLRRNEQFF
>.|TRBJ2-1|TRBV18|.
TGTGCCAGCTCACCCAGAGGGCACAATGAGCAGTTCTTC
CASSPRGHNEQFF
>.|TRBJ1-1|TRBV5-1|.
TGCGCCAGCTACCTCGAACGGGGCACTGAAGCTTTCTTT
CASYLERGTEAFF
>TRBD1|TRBJ1-2|TRBV10-3|.
TGTGCCATCAGTGAGTCGACAGGGCCCAAGGGGAACTATGGCTACACCTTC
CAISESTGPKGNYGYTF
>.|TRBJ2-6|TRBV4-1|few
TGCGCCAGCAGCCCGGGTCCTACTAGCTCTGGGGCCAACGTCCTGACTTTC
CASSPGPTSSGANVLTF
>TRBD1|TRBJ1-2|TRBV6-2/TRBV6-3|.
TGTGCCAGCAGTAACAGGGACAGCTACTATGGCTACACCTTC
CASSNRDSYYGYTF
>TRBD1|TRBJ2-2|TRBV7-3|.
TGTGCCAGCAGCTTCGGGGGACAGGGGTGGACCGGGGAGCTGTTTTTT
CASSFGGQGWTGELFF
>TRBD1|TRBJ2-7|TRBV19|.
TGTGCCAGTAGTACCCTACCGGGTCCCAGGGGGTCCTACGAGCAGTACTTC
CASSTLPGPRGSYEQYF
>.|TRBJ2-7|TRBV7-9|few
TGTGCCAGCAGCTTAGCAGGGGTGAACTACGAGCAGTACTTC
CASSLAGVNYEQYF
>TRBD2|TRBJ2-3|TRBV9|.
TGTGCCAGCAGCGTAGCTCGGACGACTAGCGCAGATACGCAGTATTTT
CASSVARTTSADTQYF
>.|TRBJ1-3|TRBV7-2|.
TGTGCCAGCAGCTTATTTGGCGGAGGGAGCTCTGGAAACACCATATATTTT
CASSLFGGGSSGNTIYF
>.|TRBJ2-3|TRBV29-1|.
TGCAGCGTTGAACTAAGCACAGATACGCAGTATTTT
CSVELSTDTQYF
>TRBD1|TRBJ1-2|TRBV4-1|.
TGCGCCAGCAGCCAAGAAGGCAGGGGGGTATCGTTTGGCTATGGCTACACCTTC
CASSQEGRGVSFGYGYTF
>TRBD2|TRBJ2-1|TRBV27|.
TGTGCCAGCAGTTTATACAGCGGGGGGGTTATGGATGAGCAGTTCTTC
CASSLYSGGVMDEQFF
>.|TRBJ1-6|TRBV27|once
TGTGCCAGCAGTTTATATGGGGGGGCGCGAAGGAATTCACCCCTCCACTTT
CASSLYGGARRNSPLHF
>.|TRBJ2-3|TRBV21-1|.
TGTGCCAGCAGCGGAAAGCTGACTAGCGGGAACGCAGATACGCAGTATTTT
CASSGKLTSGNADTQYF
>.|TRBJ2-1|TRBV6-5|.
TGTGCCAGCAGATCCCGGGACAACCGCTACAATGAGCAGTTCTTC
CASRSRDNRYNEQFF
>.|TRBJ1-1|TRBV7-3|few
TGTGCCAGCAGCCTACAGGGAGATACTGAAGCTTTCTTT
CASSLQGDTEAFF
>.|TRBJ2-4|TRBV18|.
TGTGCCAGCTCACCCCGAGGGAGGGCCAAAAACATTCAGTACTTC
CASSPRGRAKNIQYF
>.|TRBJ1-2|TRBV7-3|.
TGTGCCAGCAGCGGAGGACAGCCCTCAGAGGGCTACACCTTC
CASSGGQPSEGYTF
>TRBD1|TRBJ2-7|TRBV28|.
TGTGCCAGCAGTCACCCGGACAGGGTGGAAGAGCAGTACTTC
CASSHPDRVEEQYF
>.|TRBJ2-1|TRBV5-1|.
TGCGCCAGCAGCTTCCGGGACTTCCACAATGAGCAGTTCTTC
CASSFRDFHNEQFF
>.|TRBJ1-2|TRBV3-1/TRBV3-2|few
TGTGCCAGCAGCCAAGATGCAGAGAGGATTTATGGCTACACCTTC
CASSQDAERIYGYTF
>TRBD1|TRBJ2-1|TRBV4-2|.
TGTGCCAGCACCCGCCCAGGGACAGTAAACTACAATGAGCAGTTCTTC
CASTRPGTVNYNEQFF
>.|TRBJ1-5|TRBV4-2|.
TGTGCCAGCAGCCAGGGCGGAGGGGCGAGGCAGCCCCAGCATTTT
CASSQGGGARQPQHF
>TRBD2|TRBJ2-1|TRBV10-3|.
TGTGCCATCAGTGAAAGTAGCGGGAGTGAAAATGAGCAGTTCTTC
CAISESSGSENEQFF
>TRBD1|TRBJ2-7|TRBV7-3|.
TGTGCCAGCAGCTCAGGGGGAGACTACGAGCAGTACTTC
CASSSGGDYEQYF
>TRBD2|TRBJ2-5|TRBV7-2|.
TGTGCCAGCAGCGTGGGACGGGGAGGGGAGACCCAGTACTTC
CASSVGRGGETQYF
>TRBD2|TRBJ2-5|TRBV10-3|.
TGTGCCATCGGGGCTAGCGGGAGATGGGAGACCCAGTACTTC
CAIGASGRWETQYF
>.|TRBJ2-5|TRBV5-1|.
TGCGCCAGCAGCATCGACCTCGGGGAGACCCAGTACTTC
CASSIDLGETQYF
>TRBD2|TRBJ2-1|TRBV5-1|.
TGCGCCAGCAGCTCAACTAGCGGGAGGGCCAATGAGCAGTTCTTC
CASSSTSGRANEQFF
>TRBD1|TRBJ2-1|TRBV5-1|.
TGCGCCAGCAGCTTGGGGGGACAGGGGAGCAATGAGCAGTTCTTC
CASSLGGQGSNEQFF
>.|TRBJ2-7|TRBV6-5|.
TGTGCCAGCAGTCTCGGACTGGGGAGCTCCTACGAGCAGTACTTC
CASSLGLGSSYEQYF
>TRBD1|TRBJ2-7|TRBV28|.
TGTGCCAGCAGCACCCCGGGACAGTCCTACGAGCAGTACTTC
CASSTPGQSYEQYF
>.|TRBJ1-2|TRBV7-2|.
TGTGCCAGCAGCTTAGGAGCCCGCCGATATTACTATGGCTACACCTTC
CASSLGARRYYYGYTF